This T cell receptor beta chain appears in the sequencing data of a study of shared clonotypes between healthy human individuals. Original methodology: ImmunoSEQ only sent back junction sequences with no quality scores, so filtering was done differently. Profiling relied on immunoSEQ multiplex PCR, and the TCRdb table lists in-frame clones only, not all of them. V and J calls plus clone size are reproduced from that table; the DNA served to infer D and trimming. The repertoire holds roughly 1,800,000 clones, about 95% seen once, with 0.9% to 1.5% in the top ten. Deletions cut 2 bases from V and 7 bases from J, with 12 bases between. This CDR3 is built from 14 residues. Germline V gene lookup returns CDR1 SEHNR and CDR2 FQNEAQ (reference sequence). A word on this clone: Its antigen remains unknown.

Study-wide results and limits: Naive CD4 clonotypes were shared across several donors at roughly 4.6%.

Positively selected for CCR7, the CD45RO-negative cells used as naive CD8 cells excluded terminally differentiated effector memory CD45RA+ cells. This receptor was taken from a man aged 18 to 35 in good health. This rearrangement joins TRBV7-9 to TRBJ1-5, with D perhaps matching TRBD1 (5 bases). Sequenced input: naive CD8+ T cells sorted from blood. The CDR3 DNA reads TGTGCCAGCAGCTTATCAACGGGGGGGCAGCCCCAGCATTTT. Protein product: CASSLSTGGQPQHF.